This note documents a single T cell receptor (beta chain) sequence. Its matching antigen is unknown. This entry belongs to a study of B cell selection in AIRE deficiency. Study-level results: Of 3657 shared Treg TCRbeta sequences, over 25% were healthy-only, approximately 9.9% patient-only. Only TCRbeta was sequenced; approximately 37% of shared healthy Treg sequences appeared in Tconv. Patient Tconv and Treg cells showed healthy-like TCRBV usage, CDR3 length, diversity. About 30% of healthy-shared Treg TCRbeta sequences appeared in patient Tconv cells.

Germline CDR1 is SGHNT and CDR2 is YENEEA. CDR3 length: 13 amino acids. V lost 1 base and J lost 9, with 11 bases in between. TCRdb keeps only in-frame clones here, not all; method: immunoSEQ multiplex PCR. The sample consists of about 22,000 clones, approximately 96% of them appearing once. CD4+CD127+ cells were sorted as the conventional CD4 T cells. The V and J genes are TRBV11-3 and TRBJ2-3; D possibly matches TRBD1 or TRBD2 (5 bases each). The receptor's source is a human donor in good health. The sample taken for sequencing was CD4+CD127+ conventional T cells sorted from PBMCs. The CDR3 protein is CASSLVARDTQYF. The CDR3 DNA is TGTGCCAGCAGCTTAGTAGCTAGGGACACGCAGTATTTT.